The following is a T cell receptor beta chain sequence with its context. CDR1 is MDHEN, CDR2 SYDVKM, per germline. Trimming removed 7 bases from V and 2 bases from J, with 20 bases in between. This CDR3 is built from 16 residues. The data originate from a study of OX40 agonist ivuxolimab in advanced cancers. Background on the study: Two patients with cutaneous melanoma and one with hepatocellular carcinoma, three in total, showed partial responses.

Clones were sequenced by immunoSEQ multiplex PCR, and TCRdb holds only the in-frame ones, with some missing. The sample contains about 64,000 clones, roughly four fifths of which appear only once. Sequenced here: CD4+ or CD8+ T cells sorted from blood, sampled in a trial of the OX40 agonist ivuxolimab. This clonotype was sampled from an adult with an advanced solid tumor such as melanoma, head and neck, liver or kidney cancer. The chain couples TRBV28 to TRBJ2-5; weak D call: TRBD1 (7 bases). In DNA form, the CDR3 reads TGTGCCAGCACCCGAGGGGGCGGCGGGGATCAAGAGACCCAGTACTTC. It specifies CASTRGGGGDQETQYF.